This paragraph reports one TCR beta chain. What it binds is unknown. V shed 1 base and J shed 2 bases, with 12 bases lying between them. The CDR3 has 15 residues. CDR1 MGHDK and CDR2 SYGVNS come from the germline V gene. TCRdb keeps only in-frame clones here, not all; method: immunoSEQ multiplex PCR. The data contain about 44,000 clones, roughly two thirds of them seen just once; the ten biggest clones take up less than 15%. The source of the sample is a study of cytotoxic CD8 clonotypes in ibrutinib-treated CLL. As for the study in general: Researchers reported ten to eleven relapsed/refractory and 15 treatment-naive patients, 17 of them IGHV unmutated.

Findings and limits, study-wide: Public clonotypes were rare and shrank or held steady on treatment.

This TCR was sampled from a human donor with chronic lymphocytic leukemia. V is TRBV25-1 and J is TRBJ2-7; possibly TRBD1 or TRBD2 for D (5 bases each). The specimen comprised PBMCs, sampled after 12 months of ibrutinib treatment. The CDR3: CASSESWMGAYEQYF. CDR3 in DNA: TGTGCCAGCAGTGAATCTTGGATGGGGGCCTACGAGCAGTACTTC.